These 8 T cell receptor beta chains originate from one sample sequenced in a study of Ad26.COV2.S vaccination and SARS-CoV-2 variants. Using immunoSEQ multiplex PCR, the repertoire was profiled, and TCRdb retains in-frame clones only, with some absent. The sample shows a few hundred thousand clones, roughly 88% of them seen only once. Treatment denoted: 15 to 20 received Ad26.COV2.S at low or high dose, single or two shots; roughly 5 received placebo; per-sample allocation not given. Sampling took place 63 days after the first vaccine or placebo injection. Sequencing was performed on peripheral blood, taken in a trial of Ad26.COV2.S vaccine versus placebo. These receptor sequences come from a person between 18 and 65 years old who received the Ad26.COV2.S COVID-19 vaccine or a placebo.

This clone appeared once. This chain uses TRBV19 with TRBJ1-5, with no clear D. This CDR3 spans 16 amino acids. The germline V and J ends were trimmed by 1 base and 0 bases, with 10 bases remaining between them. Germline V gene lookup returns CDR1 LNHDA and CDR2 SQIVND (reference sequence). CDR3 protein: CASSIGPWYSNQPQHF. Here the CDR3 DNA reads TGTGCCAGTAGTATAGGCCCCTGGTATAGCAATCAGCCCCAGCATTTT.

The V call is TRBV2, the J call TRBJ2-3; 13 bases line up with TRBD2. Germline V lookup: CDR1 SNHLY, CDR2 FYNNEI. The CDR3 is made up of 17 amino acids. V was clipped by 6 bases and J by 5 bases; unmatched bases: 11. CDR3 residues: CASSVSRLAGGGDTQYF. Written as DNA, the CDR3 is TGTGCCAGCAGCGTATCGCGACTAGCGGGGGGCGGAGATACGCAGTATTTT.

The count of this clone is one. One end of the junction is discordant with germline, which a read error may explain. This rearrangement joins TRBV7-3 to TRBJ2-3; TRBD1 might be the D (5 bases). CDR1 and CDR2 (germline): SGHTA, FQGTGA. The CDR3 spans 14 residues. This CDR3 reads CASSLSDPTGTQYF. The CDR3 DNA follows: TGTGCCAGCAGCCTATCGGACCCCACAGGTACGCAGTATTTT.

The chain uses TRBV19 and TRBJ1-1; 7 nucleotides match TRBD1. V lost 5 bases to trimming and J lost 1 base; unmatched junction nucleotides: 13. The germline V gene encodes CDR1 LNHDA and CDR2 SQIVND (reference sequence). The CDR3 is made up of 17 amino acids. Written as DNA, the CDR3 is TGTGCCAGTAGTTCCCGTGGACAGGCCCCAGGGAACACTGAAGCTTTCTTT. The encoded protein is CASSSRGQAPGNTEAFF.

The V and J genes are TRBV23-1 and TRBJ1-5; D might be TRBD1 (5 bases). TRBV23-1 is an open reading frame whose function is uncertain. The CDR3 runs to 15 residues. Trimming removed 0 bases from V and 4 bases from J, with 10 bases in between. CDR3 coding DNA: TGCGCCAGCAGTCAATCGTCGTGGGGGAATCAGCCCCAGCATTTT. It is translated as CASSQSSWGNQPQHF.

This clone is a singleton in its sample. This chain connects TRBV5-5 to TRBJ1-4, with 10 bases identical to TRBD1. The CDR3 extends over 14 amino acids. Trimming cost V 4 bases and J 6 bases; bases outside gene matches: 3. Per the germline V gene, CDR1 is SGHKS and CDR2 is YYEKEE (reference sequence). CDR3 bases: TGTGCCAGCAGCCGGACAGGGGGAGATGAAAAACTGTTTTTT. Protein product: CASSRTGGDEKLFF.

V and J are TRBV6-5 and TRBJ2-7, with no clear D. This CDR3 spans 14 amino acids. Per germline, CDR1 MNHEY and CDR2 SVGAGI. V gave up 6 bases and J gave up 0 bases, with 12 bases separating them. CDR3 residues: CASRPSPGSYEQYF. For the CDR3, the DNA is TGTGCCAGCAGACCTTCCCCGGGCTCCTACGAGCAGTACTTC.

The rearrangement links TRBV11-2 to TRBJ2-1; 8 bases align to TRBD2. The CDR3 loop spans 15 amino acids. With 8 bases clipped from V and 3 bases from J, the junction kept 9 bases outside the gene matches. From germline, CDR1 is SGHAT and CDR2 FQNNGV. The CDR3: CASVGGSGDYNEQFF. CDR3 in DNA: TGTGCCAGCGTCGGGGGTAGCGGGGACTACAATGAGCAGTTCTTC.